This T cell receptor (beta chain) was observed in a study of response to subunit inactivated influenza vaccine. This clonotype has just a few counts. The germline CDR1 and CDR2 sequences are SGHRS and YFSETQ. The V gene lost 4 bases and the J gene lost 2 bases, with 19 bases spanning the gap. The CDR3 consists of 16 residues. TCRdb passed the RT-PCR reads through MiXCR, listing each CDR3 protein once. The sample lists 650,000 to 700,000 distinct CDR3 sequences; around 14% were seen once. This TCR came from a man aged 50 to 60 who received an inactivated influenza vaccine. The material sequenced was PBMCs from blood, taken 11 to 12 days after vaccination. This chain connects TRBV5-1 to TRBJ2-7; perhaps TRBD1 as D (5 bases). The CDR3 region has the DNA TGCGCCAGCAGCGGGGCATTTGGGGCCGATACCTACGAGCAGTACTTC. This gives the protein CASSGAFGADTYEQYF.